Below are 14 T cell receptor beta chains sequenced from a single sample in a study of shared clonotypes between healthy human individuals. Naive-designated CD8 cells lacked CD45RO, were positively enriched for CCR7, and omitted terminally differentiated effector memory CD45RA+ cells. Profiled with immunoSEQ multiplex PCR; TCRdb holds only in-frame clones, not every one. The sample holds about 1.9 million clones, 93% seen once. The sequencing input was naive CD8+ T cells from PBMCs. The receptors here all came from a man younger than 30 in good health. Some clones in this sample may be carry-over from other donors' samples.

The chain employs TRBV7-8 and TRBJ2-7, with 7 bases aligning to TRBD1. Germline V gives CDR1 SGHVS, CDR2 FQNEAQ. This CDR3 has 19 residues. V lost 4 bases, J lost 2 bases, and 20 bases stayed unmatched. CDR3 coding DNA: TGTGCCAGCAGCTCACCTTTAGACCCCTCCCGGGACAGCCCCTACGAGCAGTACTTC. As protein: CASSSPLDPSRDSPYEQYF.

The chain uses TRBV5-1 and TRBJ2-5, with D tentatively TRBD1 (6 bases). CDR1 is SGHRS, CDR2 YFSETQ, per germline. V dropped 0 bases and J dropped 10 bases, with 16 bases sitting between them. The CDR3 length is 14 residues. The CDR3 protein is CASSLAFGTPHQYF. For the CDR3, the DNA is TGCGCCAGCAGCTTGGCTTTTGGGACACCCCACCAGTACTTC. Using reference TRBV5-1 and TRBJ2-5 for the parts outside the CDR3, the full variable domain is KAGVTQTPRYLIKTRGQQVTLSCSPISGHRSVSWYQQTPGQGLQFLFEYFSETQRNKGNFPGRFSGRQFSNSRSEMNVSTLELGDSALYLCASSLAFGTPHQYFGPGTRLLVL.

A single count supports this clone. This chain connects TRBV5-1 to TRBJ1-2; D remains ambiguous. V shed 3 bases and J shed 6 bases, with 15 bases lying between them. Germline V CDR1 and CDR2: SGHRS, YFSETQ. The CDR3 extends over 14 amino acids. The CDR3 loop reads CASSSDGVGDGYTF. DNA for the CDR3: TGCGCCAGCAGCTCGGACGGGGTTGGGGATGGCTACACCTTC.

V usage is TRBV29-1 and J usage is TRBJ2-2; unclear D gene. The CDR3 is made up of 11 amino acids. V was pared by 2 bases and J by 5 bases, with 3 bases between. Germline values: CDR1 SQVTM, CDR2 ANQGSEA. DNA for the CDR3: TGCAGCGTTGAAACGACCGGGGAGCTGTTTTTT. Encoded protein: CSVETTGELFF.

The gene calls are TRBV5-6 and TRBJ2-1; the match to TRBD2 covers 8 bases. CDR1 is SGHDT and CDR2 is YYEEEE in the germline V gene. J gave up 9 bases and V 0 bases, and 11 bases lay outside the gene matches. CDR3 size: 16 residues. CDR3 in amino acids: CASSLASSGSIGEQFF. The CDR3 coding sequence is TGTGCCAGCAGCTTGGCCTCCAGCGGGAGTATCGGTGAGCAGTTCTTC. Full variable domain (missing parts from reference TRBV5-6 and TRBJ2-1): DAGVTQSPTHLIKTRGQQVTLRCSPKSGHDTVSWYQQALGQGPQFIFQYYEEEERQRGNFPDRFSGHQFPNYSSELNVNALLLGDSALYLCASSLASSGSIGEQFFGPGTRLTVL.

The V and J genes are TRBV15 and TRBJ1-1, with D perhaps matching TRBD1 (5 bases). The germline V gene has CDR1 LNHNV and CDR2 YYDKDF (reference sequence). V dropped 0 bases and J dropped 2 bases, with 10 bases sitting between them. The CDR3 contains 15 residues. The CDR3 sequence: CATSRDGGINTEAFF. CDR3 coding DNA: TGTGCCACCAGCAGAGACGGGGGTATAAACACTGAAGCTTTCTTT.

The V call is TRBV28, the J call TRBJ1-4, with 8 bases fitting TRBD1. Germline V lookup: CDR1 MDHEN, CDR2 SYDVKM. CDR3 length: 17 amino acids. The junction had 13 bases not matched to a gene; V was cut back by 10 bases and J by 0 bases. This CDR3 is CATSGDRKAATNEKLFF. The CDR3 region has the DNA TGTGCCACCTCCGGGGACAGGAAGGCCGCAACTAATGAAAAACTGTTTTTT.

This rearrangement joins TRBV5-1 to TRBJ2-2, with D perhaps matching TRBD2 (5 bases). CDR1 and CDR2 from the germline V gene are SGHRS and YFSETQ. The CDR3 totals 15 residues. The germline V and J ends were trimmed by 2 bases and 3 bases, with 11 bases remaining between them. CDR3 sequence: CASSFAGTDTGELFF. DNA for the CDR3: TGCGCCAGCAGCTTCGCGGGTACTGACACCGGGGAGCTGTTTTTT. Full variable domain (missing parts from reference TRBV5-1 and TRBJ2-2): KAGVTQTPRYLIKTRGQQVTLSCSPISGHRSVSWYQQTPGQGLQFLFEYFSETQRNKGNFPGRFSGRQFSNSRSEMNVSTLELGDSALYLCASSFAGTDTGELFFGEGSRLTVL.

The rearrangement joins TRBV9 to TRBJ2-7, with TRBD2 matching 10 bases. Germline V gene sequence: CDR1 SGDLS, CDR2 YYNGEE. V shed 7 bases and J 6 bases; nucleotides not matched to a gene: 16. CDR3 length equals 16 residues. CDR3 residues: CASGKSGRASSGEQYF. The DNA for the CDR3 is TGTGCCAGCGGAAAGAGCGGGAGGGCCTCTTCTGGCGAGCAGTACTTC. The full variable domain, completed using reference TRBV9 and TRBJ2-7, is DSGVTQTPKHLITATGQRVTLRCSPRSGDLSVYWYQQSLDQGLQFLIQYYNGEERAKGNILERFSAQQFPDLHSELNLSSLELGDSALYFCASGKSGRASSGEQYFGPGTRLTVT.

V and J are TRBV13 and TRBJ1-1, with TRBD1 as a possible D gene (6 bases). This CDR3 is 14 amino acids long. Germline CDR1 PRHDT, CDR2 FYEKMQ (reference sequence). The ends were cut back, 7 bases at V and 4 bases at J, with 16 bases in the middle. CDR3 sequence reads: CASTPWGGLTEAFF. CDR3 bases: TGTGCCAGCACCCCCTGGGGGGGGCTCACTGAAGCTTTCTTT.

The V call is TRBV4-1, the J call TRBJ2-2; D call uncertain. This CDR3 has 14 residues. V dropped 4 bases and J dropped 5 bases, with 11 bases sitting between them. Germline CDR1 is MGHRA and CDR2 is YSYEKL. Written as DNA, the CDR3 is TGCGCCAGCAGCCTCCACATCCGGACCGGGGAGCTGTTTTTT. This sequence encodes CASSLHIRTGELFF.

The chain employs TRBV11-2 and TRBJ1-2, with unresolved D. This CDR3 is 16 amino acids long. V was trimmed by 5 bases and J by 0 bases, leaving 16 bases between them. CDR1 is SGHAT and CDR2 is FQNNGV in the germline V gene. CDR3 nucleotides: TGTGCCAGCAGCCCTAAATCGGGTGAGACTAACTATGGCTACACCTTC. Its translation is CASSPKSGETNYGYTF. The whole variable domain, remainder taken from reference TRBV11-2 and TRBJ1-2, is EAGVAQSPRYKIIEKRQSVAFWCNPISGHATLYWYQQILGQGPKLLIQFQNNGVVDDSQLPKDRFSAERLKGVDSTLKIQPAKLEDSAVYLCASSPKSGETNYGYTFGSGTRLTVV.

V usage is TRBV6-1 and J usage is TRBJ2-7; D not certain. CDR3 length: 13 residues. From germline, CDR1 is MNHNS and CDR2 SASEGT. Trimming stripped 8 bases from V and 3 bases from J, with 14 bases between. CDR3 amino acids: CASRKRSHYEQYF. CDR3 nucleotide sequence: TGTGCCAGCCGAAAACGGTCACACTACGAGCAGTACTTC.

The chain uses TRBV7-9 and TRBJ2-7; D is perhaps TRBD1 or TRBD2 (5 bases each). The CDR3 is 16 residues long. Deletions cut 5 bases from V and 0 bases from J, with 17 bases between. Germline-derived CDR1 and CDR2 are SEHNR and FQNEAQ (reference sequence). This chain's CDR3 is CASSPIVGVSSYEQYF. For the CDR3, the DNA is TGTGCCAGCAGCCCCATCGTGGGGGTTAGCTCCTACGAGCAGTACTTC.